Detailed here is one TCR beta chain. The antigen is unknown. Treatment of the sample: 10-day PBMC culture with coronavirus spike peptide pools or control peptides (ViraFEST assay). The CDR3 contains 13 residues. Germline CDR1 SGHAT, CDR2 FQNNGV. The V and J ends lost 5 bases and 9 bases, in that order; junction bases with no gene match: 9. The Oncomine TCR Beta short-read assay was what sequenced the DNA obtained from cultured CD4+ T cells. Using the QIAamp micro DNA kit, genomic DNA was extracted from the CD4+ T cells that had been cultured. One entry per CDR3 protein, called by TCRdb with MiXCR from the PCR reads. The table lists about 4,800 distinct CDR3 sequences, about 25% of them singletons. This record comes from a study of vaccination and CD4 T cells after COVID-19.

The V gene is TRBV11-2, the J gene TRBJ2-7, with TRBD1 identical over 8 bases. The sequence was collected from a human donor who had recovered from COVID-19. Sequencing used CD4+ T cells from blood, cultured in vitro, obtained after SARS-CoV-2 vaccination. CDR3 loop: CASSPRRQGMQYF. For the CDR3, the DNA is TGTGCCAGCAGCCCTAGGCGACAGGGGATGCAGTACTTC.